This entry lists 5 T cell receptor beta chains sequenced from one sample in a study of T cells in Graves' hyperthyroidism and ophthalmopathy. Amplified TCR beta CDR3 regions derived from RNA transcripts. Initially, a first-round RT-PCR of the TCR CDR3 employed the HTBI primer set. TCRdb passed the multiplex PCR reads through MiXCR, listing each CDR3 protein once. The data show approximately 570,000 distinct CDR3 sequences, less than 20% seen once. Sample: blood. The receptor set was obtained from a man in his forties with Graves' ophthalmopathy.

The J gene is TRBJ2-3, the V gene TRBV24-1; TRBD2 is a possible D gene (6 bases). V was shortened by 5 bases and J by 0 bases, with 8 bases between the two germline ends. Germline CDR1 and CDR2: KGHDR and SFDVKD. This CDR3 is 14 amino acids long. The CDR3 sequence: CATSVSGSTDTQYF. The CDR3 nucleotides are TGTGCCACCAGTGTCAGCGGGAGCACAGATACGCAGTATTTT.

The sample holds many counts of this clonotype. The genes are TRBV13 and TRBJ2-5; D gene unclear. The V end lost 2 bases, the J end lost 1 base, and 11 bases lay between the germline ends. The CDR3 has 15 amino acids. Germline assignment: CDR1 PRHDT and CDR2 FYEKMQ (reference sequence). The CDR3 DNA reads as TGTGCCAGCAGCTTACGCCGGGTGGGCCAAGAGACCCAGTACTTC. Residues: CASSLRRVGQETQYF.

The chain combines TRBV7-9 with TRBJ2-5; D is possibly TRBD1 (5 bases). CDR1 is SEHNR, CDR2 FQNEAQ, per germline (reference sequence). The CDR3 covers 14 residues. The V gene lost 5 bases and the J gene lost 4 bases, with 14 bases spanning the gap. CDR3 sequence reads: CASSDIGVGETQYF. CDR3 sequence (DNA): TGTGCCAGCAGCGACATAGGGGTGGGAGAGACCCAGTACTTC.

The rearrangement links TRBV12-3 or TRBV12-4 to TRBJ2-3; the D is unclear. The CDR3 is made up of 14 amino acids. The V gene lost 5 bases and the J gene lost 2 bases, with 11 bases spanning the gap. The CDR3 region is CASSPRADTDTQYF. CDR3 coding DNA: TGTGCCAGCAGTCCAAGAGCTGACACAGATACGCAGTATTTT.

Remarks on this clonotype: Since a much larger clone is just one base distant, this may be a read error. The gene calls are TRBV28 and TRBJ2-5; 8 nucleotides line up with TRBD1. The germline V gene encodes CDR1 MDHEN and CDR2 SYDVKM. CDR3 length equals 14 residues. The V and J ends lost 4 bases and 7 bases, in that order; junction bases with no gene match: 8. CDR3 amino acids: CASSSTGGRMTQYF. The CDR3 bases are TGTGCCAGCAGTTCAACAGGGGGTCGGATGACCCAGTACTTC.